This T cell receptor (beta chain) derives from a study of T cell repertoires in ileal Crohn's disease. General observations from the study: Active smokers at surgery had more clonal expansions than non-smokers. Compared with CD4 T cells, sorted CD8 cells carried more expanded clones.

As to this clone: The antigen is undetermined.

Only in-frame clones appear in the TCRdb table, and some are missing; sequencing was by immunoSEQ multiplex PCR. This sample has approximately 1,200 clones; approximately 95% occur once, and the top ten carry 2% to 2.5%. The CDR3 length is 15 residues. The germline V gene has CDR1 SGHKS and CDR2 YYEKEE (reference sequence). Trimming cost V 0 bases and J 0 bases, with 7 bases left between them. The chain uses TRBV5-5 and TRBJ1-3, with D unresolved. The TCR sequence derives from an adult with Crohn's disease. What was sequenced was ileal tissue. The CDR3 DNA reads as TGTGCCAGCAGCTTGGCGGCAGGCTCTGGAAACACCATATATTTT. Translation gives CASSLAAGSGNTIYF.